This TCR beta chain was documented in a study of human T cells and chemical hapten exposure (TCRdb year 2021). A note on the overall study: For sensitization, 2% DPC in acetone was applied to an approximately 2 cm by approximately 2 cm area of upper inner arm skin. Patient blood was sampled pre-sensitization (week 0) and at 2, 6 and about 24 weeks after DPC sensitization. About 29 alopecia patients gave blood for TCR sequencing at one to four time points (pre-sensitization, 2, 6 and 24 weeks). This study followed changes in the peripheral blood TCR repertoire in vivo during primary and secondary sensitization of alopecia patients to the hapten diphenylcyclopropenone (DPC). Libraries were pooled for sequencing, and per-sample TCR yields varied mainly because of small differences in library volumes within the pool. Most of the patients in the cohort were female, and the cohort covered alopecia areata with under or over 50% scalp involvement, alopecia totalis and alopecia universalis. Patch tests used Finn chambers with 0.01% DPC on the upper back, scored after 6 days by International Contact Dermatitis Research Group standards. Throughout the study period of around 24 weeks, patients also received therapeutic DPC doses to the scalp every week.

The table lists this clonotype with many counts. Its antigen specificity is not known. No much larger clone exists at a distance of one base, and base qualities are not known. Summary of the overall study and its limitations: Significantly more large CDR3 similarity clusters were formed by expanded TCRs than by pre-sensitization or healthy control sets, consistent with antigen-driven responses. Repeated subsampling changed both the strength of the expansion versus patch-test correlation and the threshold at which that correlation became significant. Patch test score correlated positively with the number of PT1 expanded TCRs, reaching significance at thresholds 8, 16 and 32 but not at 4. Because all patients had alopecia, a presumed autoimmune disease, the immune response of the patients might differ from that of healthy individuals. DPC sensitization did not change the number of TCRs with a frequency above 1 in 1000, and there was no evidence of changes in global repertoire structure.

The meaning of the sample's time point label: patch test 1, 2 weeks after DPC sensitization. Sample treatment or condition, as interpreted from the label and publication: therapeutic diphenylcyclopropenone sensitization with weekly scalp DPC. At every patch-test visit, the blood draw took place before the patch test was put on. Patients were eligible if aged 18 to 70, diagnosed with alopecia and judged suitable for DPC therapy, and pregnant patients were excluded. Total RNA was isolated from unfractionated whole blood collected in Tempus Blood RNA tubes. The library was obtained by RACE. The instrument was a NextSeq 500. Library preparation attached unique molecular identifiers to individual cDNA molecules for quantitative, reproducible TCR counting. Both TCR alpha and TCR beta chains were sequenced from each blood RNA sample. Under the source paper's analysis protocol: Samples had a median of roughly 98,000 TCRs, with a range from about 23,224 to 700,000. V, J and CDR3 annotation of the TCR reads was performed with the Decombinator software suite. For the PS versus PT1 abundance plots, all samples were subsampled to the same number of TCRs (28,000). Expanded TCRs were defined as absent before sensitization and observed at least eight times at the 2-week time point. TCRdb reran the public reads through fastp at Q25 and MiXCR, keeping productive beta chains. Rows with a matching CDR3 protein are joined into one entry that keeps the most common DNA and genes. The V and J calls were determined by TCRdb, not by the authors. Here the sample has roughly 14,000 distinct CDR3 sequences; 16% occur a single time. The ten largest clones capture roughly 7.2% of the sample.

V drops 6 bases and J drops 4 bases, leaving 13 bases in between. The germline V gene specifies ENHRY as CDR1 and SYGVKD as CDR2. The CDR3 covers 14 residues, taking in both the cysteine and the phenylalanine. The only DNA kept is the CDR3, 42 bases in frame from the first base. The TCR originated in a woman aged 25-40 years with alopecia areata. Some clones in this sample may be carry-over from other donors' samples. The V and J segments used are TRBV10-3 and TRBJ2-1; TRBD2 is possibly the D segment (5 matching bases). Sample: whole blood, taken in connection with sensitization to the hapten diphenylcyclopropenone (DPC). In nucleotide form, the sequence is TGTGCCATCAGGCCCGAACTAGTTTACAATGAGCAGTTCTTC. This sequence encodes CAIRPELVYNEQFF.